Following are 4 T cell receptor beta chains from one sample sequenced in a study of T cell repertoires in cytomegalovirus infection. One entry per CDR3 protein, called by TCRdb with MiXCR from the reads. The sample lists almost 300,000 distinct CDR3 sequences, around 10% occurring once. Sequences were obtained from PBMCs. These receptors came from a human donor in good health (CMV status not recorded). Some clones in this sample may be carry-over from other donors' samples.

The chain employs TRBV19 and TRBJ1-1; 8 bases are a match to TRBD1. The trim removed 4 bases at V and 4 bases at J, leaving 5 bases unmatched. There are 14 residues in the CDR3. CDR1 is LNHDA, CDR2 SQIVND, per germline (reference sequence). CDR3: CASSTGQALTEAFF. The CDR3 region has the DNA TGTGCCAGTAGTACGGGACAGGCGCTCACTGAAGCTTTCTTT.

This clonotype has ten or more counts. This chain connects TRBV7-2 to TRBJ2-1; D gene unclear. Deletions cut 1 base from V and 2 bases from J, with 6 bases between. Germline V lookup: CDR1 SGHTA, CDR2 FQGNSA. This CDR3 contains 14 residues. CDR3 nucleotide sequence: TGTGCCAGCAGCTTAGATGGTGCCTACAATGAGCAGTTCTTC. Residues: CASSLDGAYNEQFF.

This clonotype was found many times. The gene calls are TRBV20-1 and TRBJ1-1; TRBD1 aligns across 7 bases. V trimming: 3 bases; J trimming: 4 bases; junction bases outside the gene matches: 8. Germline CDR1 and CDR2: DFQATT and SNEGSKA (reference sequence). This CDR3 spans 14 amino acids. The CDR3 protein is CSASRGGMSTEAFF. In DNA form, the CDR3 reads TGCAGTGCTAGTAGAGGGGGCATGTCCACTGAAGCTTTCTTT.

This clonotype was counted many times. This chain uses TRBV7-2 with TRBJ1-2, with D possibly being TRBD1 (6 bases). V lost 3 bases and J 0 bases, leaving 14 bases between the germline ends. CDR1 and CDR2 from the germline V gene are SGHTA and FQGNSA. This CDR3 spans 16 amino acids. The CDR3 here is CASSFRAGTTNYGYTF. CDR3 nucleotides: TGTGCCAGCAGCTTTCGAGCCGGGACAACTAACTATGGCTACACCTTC.